A single sample gave rise to the 25 T cell receptor beta chains below, sequenced in a study of blood T cells in healthy people across ages (dated by TCRdb to about 2015). Library preparation was by 5' RACE. Sequencing was performed on an Illumina HiSeq 2500. The second PCR ran for roughly 7 to 11 cycles and used a J-beta primer mix along with a sample-barcoded 5' primer. In TCRdb, the public reads were trimmed at Q25 with fastp and aligned with MiXCR, with productive beta chains retained. Identical CDR3 protein sequences are pooled into one entry, listed with their most common genes and DNA. This sample gives about 720,000 distinct CDR3 sequences in total; more than 20% of them show up just once. The ten biggest clones cover around 3.6% of the sample. These data are also associated with another study on T cells of mothers and their children.

Material for sequencing was blood. The receptor set was obtained from a boy between 10 and 17 years old in good health.

The chain combines TRBV6-1 with TRBJ2-5; TRBD2 matches at 8 bases. V lost 6 bases, J lost 3 bases, and 3 bases stayed unmatched. The CDR3 contains 13 residues. The germline gives CDR1 MNHNS, CDR2 SASEGT. The CDR3 here is CASRNSGEETQYF. Here the CDR3 DNA reads TGTGCCAGCAGGAATAGCGGGGAAGAGACCCAGTACTTC.

Only a few counts were recorded for this clonotype. V usage is TRBV20-1 and J usage is TRBJ2-1, with 15 bases aligning to TRBD2. The DNA end is more similar to TRBJ2-7, so the J call may be wrong. Per the germline V gene, CDR1 is DFQATT and CDR2 is SNEGSKA (reference sequence). The CDR3 length is 15 residues. Here the CDR3 reads CSARLLGLAGGEQYF. DNA for the CDR3: TGCAGTGCTCGCCTCCTTGGACTAGCGGGAGGGGAGCAGTACTTC.

As concerns this clonotype: The junction and the germline gene differ at one end; a read error may be behind it. This chain uses TRBV10-3 with TRBJ2-1; 9 nucleotides agree with TRBD2. The J call may be incorrect, as the DNA end agrees better with TRBJ2-7. CDR3 length: 14 amino acids. The V gene's germline CDR1 is ENHRY and CDR2 SYGVKD. CDR3 nucleotides: TGTGCCATCAGTGAGGGCGGGGGGGCCTATGAGCAGTACTTC. Translating it yields CAISEGGGAYEQYF.

This clonotype was found a few times. The chain combines TRBV7-9 with TRBJ1-4; D gene uncertain. CDR1 and CDR2 (germline): SEHNR, FQNEAQ (reference sequence). The V and J ends lost 5 bases and 10 bases respectively, with 17 bases between them. The CDR3 has 14 residues. The CDR3 nucleotides are TGTGCCAGCAGCACATCCGGGATGTTAGGAAAACTGTTTTTT. It yields the protein CASSTSGMLGKLFF.

The chain carries TRBV5-5 and TRBJ1-2; 9 bases match TRBD1. The CDR3 is 13 amino acids. Unmatched junction bases numbered 11, after V lost 4 bases and J lost 13 bases. The germline CDR1 and CDR2 sequences are SGHKS and YYEKEE (reference sequence). The CDR3 region is CASSISGTGFCTF. The CDR3 DNA follows: TGTGCCAGCAGCATCTCCGGGACAGGGTTTTGCACCTTC.

The chain carries TRBV6-6 and TRBJ1-2, with unresolved D. V lost 5 bases, J lost 8 bases, and 21 bases lay in between. The CDR3 totals 15 residues. Germline V CDR1 and CDR2: MNHNY, SVGAGI (reference sequence). CDR3 nucleotides: TGTGCCAGCAGTGACAATTGGAGGCTAAGGGTAGGCTACACCTTC. Translation: CASSDNWRLRVGYTF.

This clonotype came up a few times. V is TRBV5-1 and J is TRBJ1-6, with 8 bases that match TRBD1. This CDR3 is 15 amino acids long. The germline gives CDR1 SGHRS, CDR2 YFSETQ. V shed 2 bases, J shed 3 bases, and the junction held 1 base outside the gene matches. The CDR3 sequence: CASSLQGGYNSPLHF. CDR3 DNA: TGCGCCAGCAGCTTACAGGGGGGCTATAATTCACCCCTCCACTTT. The full variable domain, completed using reference TRBV5-1 and TRBJ1-6, is KAGVTQTPRYLIKTRGQQVTLSCSPISGHRSVSWYQQTPGQGLQFLFEYFSETQRNKGNFPGRFSGRQFSNSRSEMNVSTLELGDSALYLCASSLQGGYNSPLHFGNGTRLTVT.

This sequence joins TRBV11-2 and TRBJ2-1, with D possibly matching TRBD2 (5 bases). The CDR3 consists of 18 residues. Germline values: CDR1 SGHAT, CDR2 FQNNGV. Deletions cut 4 bases from V and 1 base from J, with 20 bases between. In DNA, the CDR3 is TGTGCCAGCAGCTCCCCGGCCGCGCGGGTCGAGTCCTACAATGAGCAGTTCTTC. Its translation: CASSSPAARVESYNEQFF.

A remark on this clonotype: This clone may be a read error of a much larger clone one base away. The rearrangement links TRBV4-1 to TRBJ1-6; 9 positions agree with TRBD1. The CDR3 has 18 residues. Germline loops: CDR1 MGHRA, CDR2 YSYEKL. V trimming: 1 base; J trimming: 4 bases; junction bases outside the gene matches: 8. CDR3 protein: CASSQVNSGTGYNSPLHF. The CDR3 DNA is TGCGCCAGCAGCCAAGTTAATTCGGGGACAGGGTATAATTCACCCCTCCACTTT.

This clonotype was counted once. The V gene is TRBV6-1, the J gene TRBJ1-2; 8 nucleotides align to TRBD1. After removal of 6 bases from V and 0 bases from J, the junction contained 9 bases not matched to a gene. Germline values: CDR1 MNHNS, CDR2 SASEGT. The CDR3 loop spans 16 amino acids. CDR3 sequence: CASRPGTGLANYGYTF. CDR3 DNA: TGTGCCAGCAGGCCCGGGACAGGCTTAGCTAACTATGGCTACACCTTC.

The CDR3 DNA reads as TGTGCCAGCAGCGTTCCGGGACAGGTTGTTGAGCAGTTCTTC. It translates to CASSVPGQVVEQFF. The rearrangement links TRBV7-8 to TRBJ2-5; 8 bases line up with TRBD1. The J call may be faulty, since TRBJ2-1 better matches the DNA end. The CDR3 length is 14 residues. CDR1 and CDR2 from the germline V gene are SGHVS and FQNEAQ.

The chain uses TRBV28 and TRBJ2-1; a possible D gene is TRBD2 (5 bases). The V end lost 6 bases, the J end lost 4 bases, and 19 bases lay between the germline ends. This CDR3 has 16 amino acids. Germline V CDR1 and CDR2: MDHEN, SYDVKM. The CDR3 here is CASRPTGRAAYNEQFF. For the CDR3, the DNA is TGTGCCAGCAGACCAACCGGGCGAGCGGCTTACAATGAGCAGTTCTTC.

This clonotype occurred a few times. This sequence joins TRBV6-8 and TRBJ1-4; D ambiguous. The CDR3 is 15 residues long. Trimming pared 4 bases from V and 3 bases from J, leaving 12 bases between. Germline V CDR1 and CDR2: MNHGY, SAAAGT. The CDR3 here is CASSFWADSNEKLFF. The CDR3 nucleotides are TGTGCCAGCAGTTTTTGGGCAGATTCTAATGAAAAACTGTTTTTT.

The chain uses TRBV28 and TRBJ2-7; D might be TRBD1 (6 bases). V lost 4 bases and J lost 2, with 12 bases in between. The germline V gene has CDR1 MDHEN and CDR2 SYDVKM. The CDR3 extends over 14 amino acids. In DNA, the CDR3 is TGTGCCAGCAGTTCCCCGACAGGAACCTACGAGCAGTACTTC. Amino acids: CASSSPTGTYEQYF.

J is TRBJ2-1 and V is TRBV20-1, with unresolved D. Germline V gives CDR1 DFQATT, CDR2 SNEGSKA (reference sequence). The germline V and J ends were trimmed by 5 bases and 4 bases, with 6 bases remaining between them. The CDR3 has 11 residues. CDR3 sequence reads: CSADGYNEQFF. CDR3 nucleotides: TGCAGTGCTGATGGATACAATGAGCAGTTCTTC.

This clonotype has a count of ten or more. This chain links TRBV5-1 with TRBJ2-5; D perhaps matches TRBD2 (5 bases). CDR3 length: 15 residues. V was pared by 3 bases and J by 4 bases, with 16 bases between. Germline V lookup: CDR1 SGHRS, CDR2 YFSETQ. The CDR3 sequence: CASSSDQFRGETQYF. CDR3 DNA: TGCGCCAGCAGCTCCGACCAATTTCGGGGAGAGACCCAGTACTTC.

V and J are TRBV5-1 and TRBJ1-1, with 11 bases lining up with TRBD1. CDR1 and CDR2 from the germline V gene are SGHRS and YFSETQ. The length of the CDR3 is 13 residues. The V and J ends lost 7 bases and 6 bases, in that order; junction bases with no gene match: 5. The DNA of the CDR3 is TGCGCCAGCGGACAGGGGGCGGATGCTGAAGCTTTCTTT. Encoded protein: CASGQGADAEAFF.

V gene TRBV7-9 combines with J gene TRBJ1-4; D is uncertain. V was cut by 0 bases and J by 3 bases, with 11 bases left in between. CDR3 size: 16 residues. Germline CDR1 SEHNR, CDR2 FQNEAQ (reference sequence). CDR3 residues: CASSLALGGPNEKLFF. The CDR3 nucleotides are TGTGCCAGCAGCTTAGCTCTCGGAGGGCCTAATGAAAAACTGTTTTTT.

The J gene is TRBJ2-5, the V gene TRBV7-2; TRBD2 matches at 8 bases. The junction had 20 bases not matched to a gene; V was cut back by 6 bases and J by 5 bases. The V gene's germline CDR1 is SGHTA and CDR2 FQGNSA. The CDR3 has 18 amino acids. The CDR3 sequence: CASRVGLVGEWVEETQYF. The CDR3 nucleotides are TGTGCCAGCAGAGTGGGACTAGTGGGGGAGTGGGTGGAGGAGACCCAGTACTTC.

The rearrangement uses TRBV2 and TRBJ1-4; D remains ambiguous. The CDR3 length is 14 residues. V gave up 7 bases and J gave up 0 bases, with 9 bases separating them. Germline V lookup: CDR1 SNHLY, CDR2 FYNNEI. This chain's CDR3 is CASKTRSTNEKLFF. CDR3 bases: TGTGCCAGCAAGACCCGGTCAACTAATGAAAAACTGTTTTTT.

This chain uses TRBV3-1 with TRBJ2-1; 10 nucleotides match TRBD2. Germline V gene lookup returns CDR1 LGHDT and CDR2 YNNKEL (reference sequence). V trimming: 1 base; J trimming: 0 bases; junction bases outside the gene matches: 9. CDR3 size: 19 residues. The CDR3 bases are TGTGCCAGCAGCCAAGTGGCTAGCGGGGGTCTAAGCTCCTACAATGAGCAGTTCTTC. This codes for CASSQVASGGLSSYNEQFF.

CDR3: CSARKIVEGEPQYF. CDR3 in DNA: TGCAGTGCTAGGAAAATCGTGGAGGGGGAACCCCAGTACTTC. The V gene is TRBV20-1, the J gene TRBJ2-1; D tentatively reads TRBD1 or TRBD2 (6 bases each). TRBJ2-5 matches the DNA end more closely, so the J call is doubtful. The CDR3 contains 14 residues. Germline V gives CDR1 DFQATT, CDR2 SNEGSKA (reference sequence).

V gene TRBV9 combines with J gene TRBJ2-1; D may be TRBD2 (5 bases). The CDR3 is made up of 18 amino acids. In germline, CDR1 is SGDLS, CDR2 YYNGEE. V was trimmed by 4 bases and J by 0 bases, leaving 20 bases between them. The CDR3 sequence is CASSSGGSALSSYNEQFF. The CDR3 DNA reads as TGTGCCAGCAGCTCCGGAGGTTCGGCCCTAAGCTCCTACAATGAGCAGTTCTTC. Looking up the rest from reference TRBV9 and TRBJ2-1 gives the full variable domain: DSGVTQTPKHLITATGQRVTLRCSPRSGDLSVYWYQQSLDQGLQFLIQYYNGEERAKGNILERFSAQQFPDLHSELNLSSLELGDSALYFCASSSGGSALSSYNEQFFGPGTRLTVL.

This clonotype showed up just a few times. The V and J genes are TRBV7-9 and TRBJ1-2, with D tentatively TRBD1 (6 bases). V lost 1 base and J 6 bases, leaving 15 bases between the germline ends. The germline V gene encodes CDR1 SEHNR and CDR2 FQNEAQ (reference sequence). This CDR3 has 15 amino acids. The CDR3 here is CASSLVAGTSDGYTF. The CDR3 DNA follows: TGTGCCAGCAGCTTAGTCGCCGGGACAAGCGATGGCTACACCTTC.

The J gene is TRBJ1-1, the V gene TRBV30, with a weak D call TRBD1 (6 bases). V lost 6 bases and J lost 4, with 15 bases in between. The germline gives CDR1 GTSNPN, CDR2 SVGIG (reference sequence). This CDR3 is 13 amino acids long. CDR3 nucleotides: TGTGCCTGTAACAGGGACGTAGGCACTGAAGCTTTCTTT. Encoded protein: CACNRDVGTEAFF.